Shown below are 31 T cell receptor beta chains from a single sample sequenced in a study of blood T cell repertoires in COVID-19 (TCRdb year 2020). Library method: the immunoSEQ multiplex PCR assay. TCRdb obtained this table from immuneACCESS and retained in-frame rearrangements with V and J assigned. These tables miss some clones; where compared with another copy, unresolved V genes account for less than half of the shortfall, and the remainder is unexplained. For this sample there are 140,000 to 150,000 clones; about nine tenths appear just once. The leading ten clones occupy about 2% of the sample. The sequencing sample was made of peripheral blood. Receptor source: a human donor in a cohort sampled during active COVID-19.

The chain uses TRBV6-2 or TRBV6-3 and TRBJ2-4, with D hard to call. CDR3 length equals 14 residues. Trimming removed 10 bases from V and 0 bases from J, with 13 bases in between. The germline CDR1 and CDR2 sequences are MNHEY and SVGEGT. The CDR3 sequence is CATNPGLAKNIQYF. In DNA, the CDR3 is TGTGCCACCAACCCTGGGCTAGCCAAAAACATTCAGTACTTC.

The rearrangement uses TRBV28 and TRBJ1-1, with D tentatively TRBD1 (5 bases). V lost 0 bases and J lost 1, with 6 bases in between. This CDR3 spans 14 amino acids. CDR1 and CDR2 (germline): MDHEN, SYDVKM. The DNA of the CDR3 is TGTGCCAGCAGTTTATGGACAGAGAACACTGAAGCTTTCTTT. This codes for CASSLWTENTEAFF.

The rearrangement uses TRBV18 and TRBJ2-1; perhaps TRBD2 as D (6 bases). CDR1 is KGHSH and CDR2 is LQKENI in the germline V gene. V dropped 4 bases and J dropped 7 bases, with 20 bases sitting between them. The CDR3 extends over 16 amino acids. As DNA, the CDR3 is TGTGCCAGCTCACAGCTTGCAACGGGGGACGTTAATGAGCAGTTCTTC. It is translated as CASSQLATGDVNEQFF.

The CDR3 DNA reads as TGCAGCGTGGATGGGACAGGGTCCTATGGCTACACCTTC. Protein product: CSVDGTGSYGYTF. The V and J genes are TRBV29-1 and TRBJ1-2; the match to TRBD1 covers 9 bases. V shed 6 bases, J shed 4 bases, and the junction held 6 bases outside the gene matches. CDR1 is SQVTM, CDR2 ANQGSEA, per germline. The CDR3 spans 13 residues.

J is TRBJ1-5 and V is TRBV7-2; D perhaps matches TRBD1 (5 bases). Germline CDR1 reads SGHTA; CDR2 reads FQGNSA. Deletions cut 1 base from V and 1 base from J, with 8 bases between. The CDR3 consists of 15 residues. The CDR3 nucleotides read TGTGCCAGCAGCTTAGGACAGTGGAGCAATCAGCCCCAGCATTTT. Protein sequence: CASSLGQWSNQPQHF.

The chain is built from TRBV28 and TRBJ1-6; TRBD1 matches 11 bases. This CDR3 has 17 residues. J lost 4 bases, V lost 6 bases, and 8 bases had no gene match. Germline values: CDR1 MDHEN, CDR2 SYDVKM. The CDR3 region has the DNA TGTGCCAGCAGAGGTTATGGACAGGGGGCTTATAATTCACCCCTCCACTTT. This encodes CASRGYGQGAYNSPLHF.

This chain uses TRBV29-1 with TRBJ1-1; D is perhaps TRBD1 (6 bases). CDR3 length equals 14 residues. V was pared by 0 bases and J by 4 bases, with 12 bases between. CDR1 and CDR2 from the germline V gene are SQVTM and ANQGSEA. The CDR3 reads CSVEEGGTGTEAFF. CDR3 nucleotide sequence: TGCAGCGTTGAAGAAGGGGGTACCGGCACTGAAGCTTTCTTT.

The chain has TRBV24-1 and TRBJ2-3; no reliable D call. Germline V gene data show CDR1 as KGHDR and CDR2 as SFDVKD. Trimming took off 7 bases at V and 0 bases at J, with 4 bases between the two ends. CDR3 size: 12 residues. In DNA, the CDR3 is TGTGCCACCAGCACTAGCACAGATACGCAGTATTTT. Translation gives CATSTSTDTQYF.

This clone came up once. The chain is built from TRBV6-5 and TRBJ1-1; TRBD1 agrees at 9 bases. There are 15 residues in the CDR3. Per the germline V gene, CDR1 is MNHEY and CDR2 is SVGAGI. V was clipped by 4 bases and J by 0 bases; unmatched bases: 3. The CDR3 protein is CASSLDRGMNTEAFF. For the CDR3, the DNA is TGTGCCAGCAGTTTAGACAGGGGGATGAACACTGAAGCTTTCTTT.

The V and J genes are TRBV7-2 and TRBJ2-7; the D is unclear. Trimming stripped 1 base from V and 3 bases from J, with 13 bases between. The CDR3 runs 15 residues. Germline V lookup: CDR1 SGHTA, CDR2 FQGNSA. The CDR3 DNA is TGTGCCAGCAGCTTAGTGGGCAGTGCTGACTACGAGCAGTACTTC. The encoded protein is CASSLVGSADYEQYF.

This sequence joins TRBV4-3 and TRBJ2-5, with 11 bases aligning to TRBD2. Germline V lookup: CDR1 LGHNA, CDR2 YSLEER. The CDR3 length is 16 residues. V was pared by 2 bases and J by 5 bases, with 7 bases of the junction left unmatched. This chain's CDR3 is CASSQFLAGGGETQYF. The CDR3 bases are TGCGCCAGCAGCCAATTTCTAGCGGGGGGCGGGGAGACCCAGTACTTC.

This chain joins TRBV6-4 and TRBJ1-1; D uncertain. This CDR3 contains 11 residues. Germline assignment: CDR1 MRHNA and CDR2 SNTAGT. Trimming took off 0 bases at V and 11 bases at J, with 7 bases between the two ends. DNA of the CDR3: TGTGCCAGCAGTGACTCGACAAAGGCTTTCTTT. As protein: CASSDSTKAFF.

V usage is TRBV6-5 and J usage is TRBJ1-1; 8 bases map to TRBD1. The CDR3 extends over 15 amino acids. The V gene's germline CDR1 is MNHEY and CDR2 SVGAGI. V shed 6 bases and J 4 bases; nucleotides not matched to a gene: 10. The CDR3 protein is CASRIDRGGGTEAFF. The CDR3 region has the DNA TGTGCCAGCAGGATCGACAGGGGAGGTGGCACTGAAGCTTTCTTT.

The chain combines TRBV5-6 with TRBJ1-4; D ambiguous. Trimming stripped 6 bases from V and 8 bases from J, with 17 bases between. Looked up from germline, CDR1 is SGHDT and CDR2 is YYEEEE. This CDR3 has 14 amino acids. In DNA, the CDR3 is TGTGCCAGCACCCGGACTCAGTTGGGAGAAAAACTGTTTTTT. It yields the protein CASTRTQLGEKLFF.

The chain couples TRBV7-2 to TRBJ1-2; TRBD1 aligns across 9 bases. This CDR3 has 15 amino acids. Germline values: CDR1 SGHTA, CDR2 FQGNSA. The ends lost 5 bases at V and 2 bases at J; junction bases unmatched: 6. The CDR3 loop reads CASSHRDRVNYGYTF. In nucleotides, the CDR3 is TGTGCCAGCAGCCACCGGGACAGGGTAAACTATGGCTACACCTTC.

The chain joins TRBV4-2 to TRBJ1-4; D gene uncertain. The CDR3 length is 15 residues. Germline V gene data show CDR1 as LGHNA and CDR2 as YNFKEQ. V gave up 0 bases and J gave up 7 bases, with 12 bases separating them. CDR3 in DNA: TGTGCCAGCAGCCAAGATCGAGGGTTTGGTGAAAAACTGTTTTTT. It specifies CASSQDRGFGEKLFF.

The CDR3 sequence: CASSLTPGLQETQYF. As DNA, the CDR3 is TGTGCCAGCAGCTTGACCCCGGGACTCCAAGAGACCCAGTACTTC. J is TRBJ2-5 and V is TRBV5-4; D is possibly TRBD2 (6 bases). The CDR3 is 15 residues long. Trimming removed 1 base at V and 1 base at J, with 11 bases between. Germline V gene lookup returns CDR1 SGHNT and CDR2 YYREEE (reference sequence). Full variable domain (outside the CDR3, taken from reference TRBV5-4 and TRBJ2-5): ETGVTQSPTHLIKTRGQQVTLRCSSQSGHNTVSWYQQALGQGPQFIFQYYREEENGRGNFPPRFSGLQFPNYSSELNVNALELDDSALYLCASSLTPGLQETQYFGPGTRLLVL.

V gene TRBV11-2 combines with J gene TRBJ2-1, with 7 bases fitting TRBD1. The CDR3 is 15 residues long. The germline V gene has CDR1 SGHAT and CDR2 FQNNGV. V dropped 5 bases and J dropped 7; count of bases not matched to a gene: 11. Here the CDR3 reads CASSRTGEGGNEQFF. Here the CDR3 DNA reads TGTGCCAGCAGCCGGACAGGAGAAGGTGGGAATGAGCAGTTCTTC.

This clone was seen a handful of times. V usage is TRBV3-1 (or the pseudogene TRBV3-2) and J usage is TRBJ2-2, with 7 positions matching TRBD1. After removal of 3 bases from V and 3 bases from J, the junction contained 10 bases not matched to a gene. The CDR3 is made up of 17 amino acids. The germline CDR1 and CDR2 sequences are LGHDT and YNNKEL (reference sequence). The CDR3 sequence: CASSHPERGRYTGELFF. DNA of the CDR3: TGTGCCAGCAGCCACCCGGAGAGGGGGCGGTACACCGGGGAGCTGTTTTTT.

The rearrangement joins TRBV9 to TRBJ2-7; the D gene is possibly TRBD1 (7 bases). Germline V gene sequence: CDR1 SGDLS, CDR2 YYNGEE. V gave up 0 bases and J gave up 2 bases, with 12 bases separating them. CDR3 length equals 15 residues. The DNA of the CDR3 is TGTGCCAGCAGCGTAGGTGCAGGGGGGACCTACGAGCAGTACTTC. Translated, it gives CASSVGAGGTYEQYF.

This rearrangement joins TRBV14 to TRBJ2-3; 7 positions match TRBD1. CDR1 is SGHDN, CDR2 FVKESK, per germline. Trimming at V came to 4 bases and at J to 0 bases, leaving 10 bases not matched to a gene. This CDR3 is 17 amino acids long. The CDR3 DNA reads TGTGCCAGCAGCCGCGGAACAGGGGCCGCTAGCACAGATACGCAGTATTTT. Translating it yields CASSRGTGAASTDTQYF. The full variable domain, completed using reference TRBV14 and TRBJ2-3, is EAGVTQFPSHSVIEKGQTVTLRCDPISGHDNLYWYRRVMGKEIKFLLHFVKESKQDESGMPNNRFLAERTGGTYSTLKVQPAELEDSGVYFCASSRGTGAASTDTQYFGPGTRLTVL.

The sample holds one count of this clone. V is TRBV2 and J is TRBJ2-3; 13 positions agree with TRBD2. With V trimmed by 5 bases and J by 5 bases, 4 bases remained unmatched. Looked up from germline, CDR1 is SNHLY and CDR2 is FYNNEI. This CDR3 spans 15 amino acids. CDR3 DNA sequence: TGTGCCAGCAGTCTGACTAGCGGGAGGATAGATACGCAGTATTTT. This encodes CASSLTSGRIDTQYF.

The CDR3 nucleotides read TGTGCCAGCAGCTCCCCGTTGGGCAGCCAAGAGACCCAGTACTTC. Amino acids: CASSSPLGSQETQYF. This chain connects TRBV5-4 to TRBJ2-5; no firm D call. This CDR3 has 15 residues. Between the trimmed V and J ends, which lost 3 bases and 1 base, there was a span of 13 bases. Germline CDR1 SGHNT, CDR2 YYREEE (reference sequence).

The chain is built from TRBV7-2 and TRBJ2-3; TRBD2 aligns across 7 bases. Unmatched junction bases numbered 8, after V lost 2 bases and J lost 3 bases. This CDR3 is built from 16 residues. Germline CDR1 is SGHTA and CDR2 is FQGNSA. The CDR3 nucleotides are TGTGCCAGCAGCTTACCCCTCCCTAGCGGAACAGATACGCAGTATTTT. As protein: CASSLPLPSGTDTQYF. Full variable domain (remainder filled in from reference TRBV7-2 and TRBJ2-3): GAGVSQSPSNKVTEKGKDVELRCDPISGHTALYWYRQSLGQGLEFLIYFQGNSAPDKSGLPSDRFSAERTGGSVSTLTIQRTQQEDSAVYLCASSLPLPSGTDTQYFGPGTRLTVL.

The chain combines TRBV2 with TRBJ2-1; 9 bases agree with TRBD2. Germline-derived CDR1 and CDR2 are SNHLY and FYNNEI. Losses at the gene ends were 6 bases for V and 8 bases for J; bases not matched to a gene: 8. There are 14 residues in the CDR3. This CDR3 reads CASSRREGNDEQFF. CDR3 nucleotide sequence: TGTGCCAGCAGCAGGCGGGAGGGGAACGATGAGCAGTTCTTC.

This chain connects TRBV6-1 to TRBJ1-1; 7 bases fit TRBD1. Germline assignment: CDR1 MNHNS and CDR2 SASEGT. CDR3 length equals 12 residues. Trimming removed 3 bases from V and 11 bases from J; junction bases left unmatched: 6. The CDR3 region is CASSDRTGQAFF. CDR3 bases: TGTGCCAGCAGTGACAGGACAGGTCAGGCTTTCTTT.

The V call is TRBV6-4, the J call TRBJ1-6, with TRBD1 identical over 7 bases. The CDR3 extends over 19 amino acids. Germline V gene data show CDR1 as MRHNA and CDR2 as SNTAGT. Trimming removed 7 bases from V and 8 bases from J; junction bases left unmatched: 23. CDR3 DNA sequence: TGTGCCAGCATAAACCCGGGACAGTTGTCTAGGGATAATTATTCACCCCTCCACTTT. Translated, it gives CASINPGQLSRDNYSPLHF.

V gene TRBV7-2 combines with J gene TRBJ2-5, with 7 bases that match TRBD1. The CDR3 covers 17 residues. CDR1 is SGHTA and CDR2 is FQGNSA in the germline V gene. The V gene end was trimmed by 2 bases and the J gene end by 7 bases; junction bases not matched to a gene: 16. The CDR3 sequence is CASSLYRGQRAGGTQYF. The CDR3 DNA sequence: TGTGCCAGCAGCTTATACCGGGGACAGAGAGCTGGGGGGACCCAGTACTTC.

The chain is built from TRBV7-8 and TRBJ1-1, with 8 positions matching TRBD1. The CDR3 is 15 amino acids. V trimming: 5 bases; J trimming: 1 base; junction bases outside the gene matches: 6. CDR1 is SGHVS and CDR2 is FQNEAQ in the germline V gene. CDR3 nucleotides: TGTGCCAGCAGCCAAGGGGGACAGGCGAACACTGAAGCTTTCTTT. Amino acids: CASSQGGQANTEAFF.

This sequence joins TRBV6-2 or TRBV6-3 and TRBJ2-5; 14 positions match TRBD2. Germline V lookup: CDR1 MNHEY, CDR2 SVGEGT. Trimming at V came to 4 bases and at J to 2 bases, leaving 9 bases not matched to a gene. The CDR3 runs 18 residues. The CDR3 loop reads CASSSRLAGGPEQETQYF. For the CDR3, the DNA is TGTGCCAGCAGTTCCAGACTAGCGGGGGGGCCGGAGCAAGAGACCCAGTACTTC.

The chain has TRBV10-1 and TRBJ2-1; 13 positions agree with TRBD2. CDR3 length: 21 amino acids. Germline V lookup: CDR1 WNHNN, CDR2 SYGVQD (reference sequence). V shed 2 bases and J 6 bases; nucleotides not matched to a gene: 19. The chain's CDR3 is CASSETKCPLLAGGRRNEQFF. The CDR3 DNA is TGCGCCAGCAGTGAGACGAAGTGCCCGTTACTAGCGGGAGGGCGACGCAATGAGCAGTTCTTC.